This T cell receptor beta chain was found in a study of blood T cells in healthy people across ages. For the second PCR, which ran for about 6 to 11 cycles, a sample-barcoded 5' primer and a J-beta primer mix were used. TCRdb analysed the 5' RACE reads with MiXCR anew, one entry per CDR3 protein. The sample lists fewer than 1.5 million distinct CDR3 sequences, about 40% occurring once. The sequencing sample was made of blood. This TCR came from a woman aged 18-30 years in good health.

The CDR3 nucleotides read TGCAGTGCTACTACTCCGGGACAGGGAGCAGATACGCAGTATTTT. This encodes CSATTPGQGADTQYF. This chain uses TRBV20-1 with TRBJ2-3; 9 nucleotides match TRBD1. Germline trimming cut 4 bases from V and 4 bases from J; bases unmatched to any gene: 9. CDR3 length: 15 residues. Germline V gives CDR1 DFQATT, CDR2 SNEGSKA (reference sequence).